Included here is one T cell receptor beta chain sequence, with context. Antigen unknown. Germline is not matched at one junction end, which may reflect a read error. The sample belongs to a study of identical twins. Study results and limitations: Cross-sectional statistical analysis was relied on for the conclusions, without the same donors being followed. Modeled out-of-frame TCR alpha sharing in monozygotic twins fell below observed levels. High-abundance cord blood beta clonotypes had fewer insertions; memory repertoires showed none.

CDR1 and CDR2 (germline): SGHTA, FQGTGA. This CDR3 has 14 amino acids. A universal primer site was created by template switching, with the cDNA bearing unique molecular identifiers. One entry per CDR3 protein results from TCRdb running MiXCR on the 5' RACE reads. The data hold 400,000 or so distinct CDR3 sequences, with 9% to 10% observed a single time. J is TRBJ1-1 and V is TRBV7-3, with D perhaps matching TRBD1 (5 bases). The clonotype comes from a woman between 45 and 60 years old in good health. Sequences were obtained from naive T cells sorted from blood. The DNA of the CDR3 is TGTGCCAGCAGCTTTGGACAACTGAACCCTGAAGCTTTCTTT. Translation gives CASSFGQLNPEAFF.